The source of this TCR beta chain is a study of blood T cell repertoires in COVID-19. On the study more broadly: Italy, Spain and the United States were the sources of the convalescent and acute COVID-19 samples. T cells, B-cell-depleted T cells, or PBMCs supplied cDNA or gDNA.

In this sample, this clone turned up a few times. The ends were cut back, 2 bases at V and 6 bases at J, with 10 bases in the middle. The CDR3 has 13 amino acids. The V gene's germline CDR1 is MDHEN and CDR2 SYDVKM. In the source study's methods: Amplification of reference gene primers was used by the study to estimate nucleated cell counts. Profiling relied on immunoSEQ multiplex PCR, and the TCRdb table lists in-frame clones only, not all of them. Clone size and V and J calls were adopted from that table, with D and trimming inferred from the DNA. The sample has 250,000 to 300,000 clones, more than 70% seen once.

This receptor was identified in a man older than 75 with acute or convalescent COVID-19. Sequenced material: peripheral blood. The genes are TRBV28 and TRBJ1-2; tentative D call: TRBD1 (6 bases). CDR3 region: CASSLTGHDGYTF. The CDR3 nucleotides are TGTGCCAGCAGTTTAACGGGACACGATGGCTACACCTTC.